The 21 T cell receptor beta chains below come from one sample, sequenced in a study of blood T cell repertoires in COVID-19. Clones were read by immunoSEQ multiplex PCR, and TCRdb kept only the in-frame ones, dropping some. The sample has 97,000 or so clones, just under 95% seen once. Sequenced material: peripheral blood. The source is a woman aged 45-65 years with COVID-19, enrolled during active disease.

J is TRBJ1-6 and V is TRBV2; D is possibly TRBD1 (5 bases). The V gene's germline CDR1 is SNHLY and CDR2 FYNNEI. With 6 bases removed from V and 9 bases from J, the gap between germline ends came to 12 bases. The CDR3 covers 13 residues. The CDR3 DNA reads as TGTGCCAGCAGCCTCCGAGACAGTTCACCCCTCCACTTT. Translation gives CASSLRDSSPLHF.

This clone has just one count. The CDR3 sequence: CASSFDRAADTQYF. The CDR3 DNA follows: TGTGCCAGCAGCTTTGACAGGGCCGCAGATACGCAGTATTTT. The chain combines TRBV7-6 with TRBJ2-3, with 7 bases identical to TRBD1. The CDR3 runs to 14 residues. Unmatched junction bases numbered 4, after V lost 3 bases and J lost 4 bases. Germline CDR1 SGHVS, CDR2 FNYEAQ.

The chain links TRBV19 to TRBJ2-3; a possible D gene is TRBD1 (6 bases). Trimming took off 5 bases at V and 0 bases at J, with 15 bases between the two ends. CDR1 LNHDA and CDR2 SQIVND come from the germline V gene (reference sequence). The CDR3 has 16 amino acids. CDR3 sequence reads: CASSGDIESSTDTQYF. CDR3 coding DNA: TGTGCCAGTAGTGGGGACATTGAATCGAGCACAGATACGCAGTATTTT.

The V call is TRBV11-2, the J call TRBJ1-6, with TRBD1 matching 8 bases. The CDR3 runs 15 residues. Germline loops: CDR1 SGHAT, CDR2 FQNNGV. The trim removed 0 bases at V and 7 bases at J, leaving 2 bases unmatched. The CDR3 loop is CASSLDRDRNSPLHF. The CDR3 DNA reads TGTGCCAGCAGCTTAGATCGGGACAGGAATTCACCCCTCCACTTT.

This clone was observed once. This chain joins TRBV9 and TRBJ1-1, with D tentatively TRBD1 (6 bases). The V gene's germline CDR1 is SGDLS and CDR2 YYNGEE. The CDR3 runs to 14 residues. The V end was cut by 0 bases, the J end by 3 bases, with 9 bases between. The CDR3 nucleotides read TGTGCCAGCAGCGTAGGGAAGGGGGACACTGAAGCTTTCTTT. Translating it yields CASSVGKGDTEAFF.

The chain joins TRBV19 to TRBJ1-2; no definite D call. Germline V gene data show CDR1 as LNHDA and CDR2 as SQIVND (reference sequence). This CDR3 is 16 amino acids long. Deletions cut 5 bases from V and 3 bases from J, with 19 bases between. CDR3 DNA: TGTGCCAGTAGTCCTCCTGGCGGCCTGGGTGACTATGGCTACACCTTC. As protein: CASSPPGGLGDYGYTF.

The V call is TRBV30, the J call TRBJ1-1; D is undetermined. The length of the CDR3 is 17 residues. Germline values: CDR1 GTSNPN, CDR2 SVGIG (reference sequence). Trimming left V 0 bases short and J 8 bases short, with 25 bases between. CDR3 bases: TGTGCCTGGAGTGTAGGAGGGTTTACCGGGGTCTCCACCGAAGCTTTCTTT. It yields the protein CAWSVGGFTGVSTEAFF.

This rearrangement joins TRBV28 to TRBJ1-5; 8 nucleotides match TRBD1. CDR1 is MDHEN and CDR2 is SYDVKM in the germline V gene. The junction had 7 bases not matched to a gene; V was cut back by 6 bases and J by 6 bases. There are 14 residues in the CDR3. CDR3 DNA sequence: TGTGCCAGCAGCTTCGCTACAGGGGGTCAGCCCCAGCATTTT. Its translation is CASSFATGGQPQHF.

The V call is TRBV5-4, the J call TRBJ2-7; D may be TRBD1 (6 bases). CDR1 is SGHNT, CDR2 YYREEE, per germline (reference sequence). The V end lost 4 bases, the J end lost 5 bases, and 19 bases lay between the germline ends. This CDR3 region has 15 residues. Here the CDR3 DNA reads TGTGCCAGCAGCCCCTTGGGACATTGGACCGACGAGCAGTACTTC. Translated: CASSPLGHWTDEQYF.

The rearrangement links TRBV27 to TRBJ1-2; D remains ambiguous. Looked up from germline, CDR1 is MNHEY and CDR2 is SMNVEV (reference sequence). This CDR3 region has 13 residues. V was pared by 3 bases and J by 1 base, with 6 bases between. The CDR3 region has the DNA TGTGCCAGCAGTTTTTACAGTAACTATGGCTACACCTTC. Its protein product is CASSFYSNYGYTF.

The V gene is TRBV20-1, the J gene TRBJ2-7; TRBD1 aligns across 7 bases. The CDR3 runs to 11 residues. The V gene's germline CDR1 is DFQATT and CDR2 SNEGSKA (reference sequence). J lost 3 bases, V lost 6 bases, and 2 bases had no gene match. CDR3 sequence: CSARDSYEQYV. As DNA, the CDR3 is TGCAGTGCCAGGGACAGCTACGAGCAGTACGTC.

V gene TRBV5-6 combines with J gene TRBJ1-2, with TRBD1 matching over 12 bases. Germline V gene lookup returns CDR1 SGHDT and CDR2 YYEEEE. V was pared by 4 bases and J by 2 bases, with 6 bases of the junction left unmatched. This CDR3 spans 16 amino acids. CDR3 DNA sequence: TGTGCCAGCAGCAGGGACAGGGGGCCCGCAAACTATGGCTACACCTTC. It encodes CASSRDRGPANYGYTF. Drawing the rest from reference TRBV5-6 and TRBJ1-2, the complete variable domain is DAGVTQSPTHLIKTRGQQVTLRCSPKSGHDTVSWYQQALGQGPQFIFQYYEEEERQRGNFPDRFSGHQFPNYSSELNVNALLLGDSALYLCASSRDRGPANYGYTFGSGTRLTVV.

The J gene is TRBJ2-7, the V gene TRBV13, with D maybe TRBD1 (6 bases). CDR3 size: 16 residues. From germline, CDR1 is PRHDT and CDR2 FYEKMQ (reference sequence). V lost 2 bases and J 3 bases, leaving 17 bases between the germline ends. Written as DNA, the CDR3 is TGTGCCAGCAGCTTATCGTGGGACAAGGCTTTCTACGAGCAGTACTTC. Translated: CASSLSWDKAFYEQYF.

The chain employs TRBV5-4 and TRBJ1-2, with D perhaps TRBD1 (6 bases). Trimming cost V 4 bases and J 6 bases, with 16 bases left between them. Germline V gene lookup returns CDR1 SGHNT and CDR2 YYREEE (reference sequence). The CDR3 loop spans 14 amino acids. This chain's CDR3 is CASSGLGRGDGYTF. CDR3 DNA sequence: TGTGCCAGCAGCGGACTCGGGAGGGGGGATGGCTACACCTTC.

The chain combines TRBV11-2 with TRBJ2-3; TRBD2 matches 14 bases. J gave up 5 bases and V 3 bases, and 7 bases lay outside the gene matches. Germline-derived CDR1 and CDR2 are SGHAT and FQNNGV. The CDR3 extends over 17 amino acids. CDR3 DNA sequence: TGTGCCAGCAGCTTTAGACTAGCGGGGGGGCAGGAAGATACGCAGTATTTT. This codes for CASSFRLAGGQEDTQYF.

The chain uses TRBV6-5 and TRBJ1-2; D unresolved. The CDR3 has 15 residues. Germline-derived CDR1 and CDR2 are MNHEY and SVGAGI. V dropped 5 bases and J dropped 2 bases, with 15 bases sitting between them. CDR3 residues: CASSRTRARNYGYTF. The CDR3, as DNA: TGTGCCAGCAGTCGTACTAGGGCGAGAAACTATGGCTACACCTTC.

The CDR3 DNA is TGTGCCAGCAGCCAAGATGGGTACAGTAATTCACCCCTCCACTTT. Translated: CASSQDGYSNSPLHF. V usage is TRBV3-1 (or the pseudogene TRBV3-2) and J usage is TRBJ1-6; D is unclear. CDR1 LGHDT and CDR2 YNNKEL come from the germline V gene (reference sequence). The V end lost 0 bases, the J end lost 6 bases, and 9 bases lay between the germline ends. CDR3 length equals 15 residues.

The chain recombines TRBV24-1 with TRBJ1-1, with D perhaps TRBD1 (5 bases). CDR1 and CDR2 (germline): KGHDR, SFDVKD. The CDR3 loop spans 15 amino acids. Trimming removed 4 bases at V and 2 bases at J, with 13 bases between. The CDR3 is CATSEGGGTNTEAFF. As DNA, the CDR3 is TGTGCCACCAGTGAAGGCGGAGGGACCAACACTGAAGCTTTCTTT.

The V and J genes are TRBV29-1 and TRBJ2-1; D might be TRBD1 (6 bases). CDR3 length: 15 amino acids. The germline V gene encodes CDR1 SQVTM and CDR2 ANQGSEA. Deletions cut 6 bases from V and 1 base from J, with 16 bases between. DNA for the CDR3: TGCAGCGTGAACACAGGGTCTGGATCCTACAATGAGCAGTTCTTC. It is translated as CSVNTGSGSYNEQFF.

The J gene is TRBJ2-3, the V gene TRBV19; no clear D. Trimming stripped 10 bases from V and 8 bases from J, with 13 bases between. The CDR3 length is 11 residues. The germline CDR1 and CDR2 sequences are LNHDA and SQIVND (reference sequence). The CDR3 sequence is CATFFFSTQYF. For the CDR3, the DNA is TGTGCCACTTTCTTTTTTTCTACGCAGTATTTT.

The chain uses TRBV11-2 and TRBJ2-2; D possibly corresponds to TRBD1 (6 bases). CDR1 is SGHAT and CDR2 is FQNNGV in the germline V gene. This CDR3 has 19 amino acids. V lost 5 bases to trimming and J lost 4 bases, with 26 bases between them. CDR3 coding DNA: TGTGCCAGCAGCCGAGGTAGTACCCTTCACAGGGAAGGCACCGGGGAGCTGTTTTTT. Translating it yields CASSRGSTLHREGTGELFF.